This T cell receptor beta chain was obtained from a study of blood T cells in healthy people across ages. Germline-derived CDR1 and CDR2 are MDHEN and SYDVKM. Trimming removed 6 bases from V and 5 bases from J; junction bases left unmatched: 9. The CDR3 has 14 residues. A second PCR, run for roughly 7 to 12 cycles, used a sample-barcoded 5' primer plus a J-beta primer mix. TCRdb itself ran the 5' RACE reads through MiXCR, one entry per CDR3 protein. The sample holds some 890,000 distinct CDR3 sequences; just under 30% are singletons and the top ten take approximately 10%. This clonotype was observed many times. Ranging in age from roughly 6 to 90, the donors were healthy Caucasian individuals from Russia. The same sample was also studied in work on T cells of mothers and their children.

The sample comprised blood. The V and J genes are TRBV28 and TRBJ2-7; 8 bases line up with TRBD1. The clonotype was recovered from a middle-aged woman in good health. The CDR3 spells CASRLRTGIHEQYF. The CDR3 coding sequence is TGTGCCAGCAGGTTGAGGACAGGGATCCACGAGCAGTACTTC.